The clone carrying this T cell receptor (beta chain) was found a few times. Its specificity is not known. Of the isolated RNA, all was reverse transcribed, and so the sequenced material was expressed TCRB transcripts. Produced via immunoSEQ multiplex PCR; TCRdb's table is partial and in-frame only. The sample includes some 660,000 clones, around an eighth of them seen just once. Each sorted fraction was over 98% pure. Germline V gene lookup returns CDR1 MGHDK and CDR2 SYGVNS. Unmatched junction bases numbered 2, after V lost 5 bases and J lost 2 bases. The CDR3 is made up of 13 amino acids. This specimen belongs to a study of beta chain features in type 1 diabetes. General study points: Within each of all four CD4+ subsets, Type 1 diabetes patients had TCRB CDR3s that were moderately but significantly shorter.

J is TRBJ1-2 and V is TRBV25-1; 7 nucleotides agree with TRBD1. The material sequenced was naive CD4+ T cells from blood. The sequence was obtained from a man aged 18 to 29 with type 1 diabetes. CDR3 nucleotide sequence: TGTGCCAGCAGTTTGACAGGGAACTATGGCTACACCTTC. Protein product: CASSLTGNYGYTF.